These T cell receptor beta chains were read from a single sample in a study of STAT5B mutations in CD4+ large granular lymphocyte leukemia. The repertoire was sequenced with immunoSEQ multiplex PCR; TCRdb's copy has only in-frame clones and lacks some. Counted here are 40,000 to 55,000 clones, 84% occurring once; the ten biggest clones make up 0.35%. Sample: CD4+ T cells from blood buffy coats. The origin of the receptors is a human donor in good health. CDR3s include the opening cysteine and the closing phenylalanine or tryptophan. A D gene is named only where the DNA matches it firmly. Size is stated for part of the rows, as once, few or many counts, or as a class when the clone is expanded.

d_call j_call v_call clone_size cdr3_nt cdr3_aa
TRBD2 TRBJ2-7 TRBV28 - TGTGCCAGCACCTCGGGGGGAAAATACGAGCAGTACTTC CASTSGGKYEQYF
TRBD1 TRBJ1-6 TRBV6-5 - TGTGCCAGCAGCCCGACAGGGGGCTTTTCACCCCTCCACTTT CASSPTGGFSPLHF
- TRBJ2-1 TRBV6-5 - TGTGCCAGCAGATCGAGACTAGTTGCGTACAATGAGCAGTTCTTC CASRSRLVAYNEQFF
- TRBJ2-7 TRBV5-6 - TGTGCCAGCAGCCTGGTATCGACCTCCGCCTACGAGCAGTACTTC CASSLVSTSAYEQYF
- TRBJ1-2 TRBV6-1 - TGTGCCAGCAGTGAATTTAAGGACTATGGCTACACCTTC CASSEFKDYGYTF
- TRBJ2-3 TRBV27 - TGTGCCAGCAGCCTAGACAGATCTAGCACAGATACGCAGTATTTT CASSLDRSSTDTQYF
TRBD1 TRBJ1-5 TRBV25-1 - TGCGCCAGCAGTGATGGGACAGAAATTAATCAGCCCCAGCATTTT CASSDGTEINQPQHF
- TRBJ1-1 TRBV7-3 - TGTGCCAGCAGCTTACTAGGACCCTCAGCTGAAGCTTTCTTT CASSLLGPSAEAFF
- TRBJ1-2 TRBV9 - TGTGCCAGCAGCGTAACTGGGAGGGACTATGGCTACACCTTC CASSVTGRDYGYTF
- TRBJ2-7 TRBV28 - TGTGCCAGCAGTTCGACAGCCCCCTACGAGCAGTACTTC CASSSTAPYEQYF
TRBD1 TRBJ2-7 TRBV23-1 - TGCGCCAGCAGTCAATACCCCCCCAGGGGGAGCTCCTACGAGCAGTACTTC CASSQYPPRGSSYEQYF
- TRBJ1-2 TRBV21-1 - TGTGCCAGCAGCGAGACCGGGACAGACGCCTATGGCTACACCTTC CASSETGTDAYGYTF
- TRBJ1-5 TRBV30 once TGTGCCTGGAGTGTTTGTAGGACGCCGGGGCATTGTAGCAATCAGCCCCAGCATTTT CAWSVCRTPGHCSNQPQHF
- TRBJ1-2 TRBV7-3 - TGTGCCAGCAGCAACCATTTCCCTCCAGGGACCTATGGCTACACCTTC CASSNHFPPGTYGYTF
- TRBJ2-3 TRBV27 - TGTGCCAGCAGACCCCAGGACCCGACTCAAGGTCTTCAAACGCAGTATTTT CASRPQDPTQGLQTQYF